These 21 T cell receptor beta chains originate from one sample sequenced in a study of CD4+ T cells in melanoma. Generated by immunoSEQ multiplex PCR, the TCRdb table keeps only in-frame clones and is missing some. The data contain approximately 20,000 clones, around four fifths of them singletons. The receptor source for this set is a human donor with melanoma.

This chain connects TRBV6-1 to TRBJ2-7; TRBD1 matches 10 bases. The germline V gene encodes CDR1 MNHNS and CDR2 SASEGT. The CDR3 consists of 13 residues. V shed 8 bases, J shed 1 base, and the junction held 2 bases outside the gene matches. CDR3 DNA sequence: TGTGCCAGCCGGGACAGGGGATCCTACGAGCAGTACTTC. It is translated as CASRDRGSYEQYF.

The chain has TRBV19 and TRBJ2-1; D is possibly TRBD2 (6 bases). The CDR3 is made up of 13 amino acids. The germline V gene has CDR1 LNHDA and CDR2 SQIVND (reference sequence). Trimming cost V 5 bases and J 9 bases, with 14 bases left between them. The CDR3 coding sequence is TGTGCCAGTAGTGGGGCGTTGCGGGGTGAGCAGTTCTTC. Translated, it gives CASSGALRGEQFF. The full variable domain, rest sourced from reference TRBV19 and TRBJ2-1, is DGGITQSPKYLFRKEGQNVTLSCEQNLNHDAMYWYRQDPGQGLRLIYYSQIVNDFQKGDIAEGYSVSREKKESFPLTVTSAQKNPTAFYLCASSGALRGEQFFGPGTRLTVL.

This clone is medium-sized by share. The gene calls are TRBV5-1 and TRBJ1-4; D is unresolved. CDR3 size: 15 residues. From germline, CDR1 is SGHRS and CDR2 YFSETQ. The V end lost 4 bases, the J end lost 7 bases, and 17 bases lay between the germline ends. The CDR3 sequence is CASSPWATPAEKLFF. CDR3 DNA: TGCGCCAGCAGCCCCTGGGCAACTCCGGCTGAAAAACTGTTTTTT.

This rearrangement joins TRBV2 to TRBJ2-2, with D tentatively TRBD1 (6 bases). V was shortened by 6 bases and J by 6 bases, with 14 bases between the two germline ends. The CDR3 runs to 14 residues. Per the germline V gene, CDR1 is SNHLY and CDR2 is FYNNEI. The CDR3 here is CASRDWGQAGELFF. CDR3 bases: TGTGCCAGCAGAGACTGGGGGCAGGCCGGGGAGCTGTTTTTT.

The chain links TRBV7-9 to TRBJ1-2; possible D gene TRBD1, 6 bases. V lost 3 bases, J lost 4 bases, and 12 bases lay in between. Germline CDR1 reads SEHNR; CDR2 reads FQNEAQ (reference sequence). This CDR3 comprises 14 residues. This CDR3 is CASSLGTGIYGYTF. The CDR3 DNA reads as TGTGCCAGCAGCTTGGGAACAGGGATCTATGGCTACACCTTC.

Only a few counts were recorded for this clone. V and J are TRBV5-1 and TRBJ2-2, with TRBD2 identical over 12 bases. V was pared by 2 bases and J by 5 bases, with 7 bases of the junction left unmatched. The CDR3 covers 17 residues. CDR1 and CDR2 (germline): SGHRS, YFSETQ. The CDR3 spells CASSFLAGGRVTGELFF. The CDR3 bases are TGCGCCAGCAGCTTTCTAGCGGGGGGGCGTGTGACCGGGGAGCTGTTTTTT.

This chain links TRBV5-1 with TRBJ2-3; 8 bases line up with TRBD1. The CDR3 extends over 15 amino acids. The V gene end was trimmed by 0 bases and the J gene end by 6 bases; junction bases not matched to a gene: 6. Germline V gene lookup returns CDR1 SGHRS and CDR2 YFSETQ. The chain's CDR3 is CASSLAGQAGDTQYF. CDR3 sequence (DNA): TGCGCCAGCAGCTTGGCGGGACAGGCCGGCGATACGCAGTATTTT.

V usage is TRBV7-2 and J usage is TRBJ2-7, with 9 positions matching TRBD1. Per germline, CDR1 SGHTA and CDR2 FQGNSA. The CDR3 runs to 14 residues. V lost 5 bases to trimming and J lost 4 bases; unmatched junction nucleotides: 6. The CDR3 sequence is CASSPGQGPYEQYF. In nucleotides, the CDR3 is TGTGCCAGCAGCCCGGGACAGGGACCTTACGAGCAGTACTTC. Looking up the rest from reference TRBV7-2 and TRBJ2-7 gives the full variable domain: GAGVSQSPSNKVTEKGKDVELRCDPISGHTALYWYRQSLGQGLEFLIYFQGNSAPDKSGLPSDRFSAERTGGSVSTLTIQRTQQEDSAVYLCASSPGQGPYEQYFGPGTRLTVT.

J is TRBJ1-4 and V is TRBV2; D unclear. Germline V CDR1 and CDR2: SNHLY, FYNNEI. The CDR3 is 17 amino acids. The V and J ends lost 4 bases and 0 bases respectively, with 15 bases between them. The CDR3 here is CASSATLKTATNEKLFF. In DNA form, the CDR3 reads TGTGCCAGCAGTGCCACCCTAAAGACGGCAACTAATGAAAAACTGTTTTTT.

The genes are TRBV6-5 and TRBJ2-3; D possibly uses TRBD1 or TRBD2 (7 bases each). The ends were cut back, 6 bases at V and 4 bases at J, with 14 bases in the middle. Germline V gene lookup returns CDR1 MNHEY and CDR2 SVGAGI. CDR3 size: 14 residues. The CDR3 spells CASSLQGRADTQYF. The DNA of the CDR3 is TGTGCCAGCAGCCTACAGGGGAGGGCAGATACGCAGTATTTT.

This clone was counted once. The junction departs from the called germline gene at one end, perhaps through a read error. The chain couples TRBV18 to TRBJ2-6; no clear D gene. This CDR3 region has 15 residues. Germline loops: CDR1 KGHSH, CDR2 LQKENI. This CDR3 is CANSEQSSGANVLTF. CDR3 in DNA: TGTGCCAACTCAGAACAGAGCTCTGGGGCCAACGTCCTGACTTTC.

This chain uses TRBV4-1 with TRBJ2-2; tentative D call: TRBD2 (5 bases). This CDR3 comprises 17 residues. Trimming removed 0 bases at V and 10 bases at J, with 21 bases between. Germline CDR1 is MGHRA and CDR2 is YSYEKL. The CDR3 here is CASSQDVEQALALELFF. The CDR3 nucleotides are TGCGCCAGCAGCCAAGACGTCGAGCAGGCCCTAGCCCTGGAGCTGTTTTTT.

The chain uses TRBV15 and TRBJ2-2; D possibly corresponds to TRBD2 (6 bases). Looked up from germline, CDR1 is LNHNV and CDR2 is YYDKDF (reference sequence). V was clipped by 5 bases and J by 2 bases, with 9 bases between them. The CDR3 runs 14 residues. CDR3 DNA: TGTGCCACCAGCCCCGGGGGTAACACCGGGGAGCTGTTTTTT. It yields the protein CATSPGGNTGELFF.

The CDR3 sequence: CASSRPSSYNEQFF. The CDR3 DNA sequence: TGTGCCAGCAGTAGGCCTAGCTCCTACAATGAGCAGTTCTTC. The V gene is TRBV27, the J gene TRBJ2-1; D is uncertain. Trimming stripped 5 bases from V and 0 bases from J, with 8 bases between. Germline V gene lookup returns CDR1 MNHEY and CDR2 SMNVEV (reference sequence). This CDR3 spans 14 amino acids.

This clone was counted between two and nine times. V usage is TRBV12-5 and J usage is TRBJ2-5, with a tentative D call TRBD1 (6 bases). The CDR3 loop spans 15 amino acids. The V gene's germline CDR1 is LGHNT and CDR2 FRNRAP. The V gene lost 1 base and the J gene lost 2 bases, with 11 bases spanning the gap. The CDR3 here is CASGLGWTDQETQYF. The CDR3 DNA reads TGTGCTAGTGGTTTGGGGTGGACAGATCAAGAGACCCAGTACTTC.

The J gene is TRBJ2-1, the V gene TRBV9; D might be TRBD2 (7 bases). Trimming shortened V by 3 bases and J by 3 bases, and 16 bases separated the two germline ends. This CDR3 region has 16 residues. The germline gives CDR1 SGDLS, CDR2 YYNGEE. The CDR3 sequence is CASSAGGGGLYNEQFF. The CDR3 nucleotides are TGTGCCAGCAGCGCCGGGGGAGGGGGGCTCTACAATGAGCAGTTCTTC.

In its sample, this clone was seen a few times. This chain's CDR3 is CAWSVPGLAGGRTQYF. The CDR3, as DNA: TGTGCCTGGAGTGTACCGGGACTAGCGGGGGGCCGGACCCAGTACTTC. The V gene is TRBV30, the J gene TRBJ2-5, with 15 bases matching TRBD2. This CDR3 is 16 amino acids long. V lost 0 bases, J lost 7 bases, and 6 bases stayed unmatched. CDR1 and CDR2 (germline): GTSNPN, SVGIG (reference sequence).

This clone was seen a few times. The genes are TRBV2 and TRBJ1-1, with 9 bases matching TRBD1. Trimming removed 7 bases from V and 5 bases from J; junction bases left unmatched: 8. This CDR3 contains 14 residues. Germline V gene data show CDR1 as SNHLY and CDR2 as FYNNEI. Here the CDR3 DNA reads TGTGCCAGCACTGACAGGGGGGCCGGAACTGAAGCTTTCTTT. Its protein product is CASTDRGAGTEAFF.

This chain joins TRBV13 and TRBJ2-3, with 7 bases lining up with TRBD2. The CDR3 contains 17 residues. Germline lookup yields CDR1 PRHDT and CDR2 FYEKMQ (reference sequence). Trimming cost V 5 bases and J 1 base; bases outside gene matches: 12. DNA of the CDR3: TGTGCCAGCAGCCTGGGAGGGCGGACATGGGGCACAGATACGCAGTATTTT. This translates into CASSLGGRTWGTDTQYF.

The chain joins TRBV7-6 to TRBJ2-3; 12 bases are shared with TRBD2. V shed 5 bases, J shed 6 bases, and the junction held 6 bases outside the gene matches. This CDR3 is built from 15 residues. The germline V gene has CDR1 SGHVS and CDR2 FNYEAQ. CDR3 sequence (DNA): TGTGCCAGCAGCACTAGCGGGGGGCCGTGGGATACGCAGTATTTT. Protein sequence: CASSTSGGPWDTQYF.

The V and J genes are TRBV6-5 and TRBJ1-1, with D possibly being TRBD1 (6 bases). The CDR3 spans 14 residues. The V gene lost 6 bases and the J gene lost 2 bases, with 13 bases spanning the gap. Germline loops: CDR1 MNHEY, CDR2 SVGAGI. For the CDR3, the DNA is TGTGCCAGCAGGGCGGGACACTCAAACACTGAAGCTTTCTTT. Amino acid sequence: CASRAGHSNTEAFF.